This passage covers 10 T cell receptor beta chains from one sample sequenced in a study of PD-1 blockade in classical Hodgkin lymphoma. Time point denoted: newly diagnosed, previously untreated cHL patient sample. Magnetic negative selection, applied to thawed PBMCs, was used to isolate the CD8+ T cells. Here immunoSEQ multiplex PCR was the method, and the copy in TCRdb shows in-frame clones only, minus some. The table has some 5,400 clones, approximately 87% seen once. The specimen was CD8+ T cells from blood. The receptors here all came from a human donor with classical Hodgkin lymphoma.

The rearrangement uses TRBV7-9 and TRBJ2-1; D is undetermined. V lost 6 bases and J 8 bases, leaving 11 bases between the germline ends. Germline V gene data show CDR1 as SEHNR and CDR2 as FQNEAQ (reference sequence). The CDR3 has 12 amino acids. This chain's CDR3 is CASSRDVDEQFF. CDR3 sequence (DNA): TGTGCCAGCAGTAGGGATGTGGATGAGCAGTTCTTC.

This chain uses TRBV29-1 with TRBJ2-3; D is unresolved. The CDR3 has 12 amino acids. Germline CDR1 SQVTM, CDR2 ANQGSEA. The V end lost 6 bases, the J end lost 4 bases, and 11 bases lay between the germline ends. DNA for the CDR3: TGCAGCGTATACAGAAATTCAGATACGCAGTATTTT. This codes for CSVYRNSDTQYF.

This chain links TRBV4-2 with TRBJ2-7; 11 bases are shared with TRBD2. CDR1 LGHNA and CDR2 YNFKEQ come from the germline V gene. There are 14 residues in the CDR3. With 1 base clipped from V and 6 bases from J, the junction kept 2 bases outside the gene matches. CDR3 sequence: CASSQVTSGSEQYF. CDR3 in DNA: TGTGCCAGCAGCCAAGTAACTAGCGGGAGCGAGCAGTACTTC.

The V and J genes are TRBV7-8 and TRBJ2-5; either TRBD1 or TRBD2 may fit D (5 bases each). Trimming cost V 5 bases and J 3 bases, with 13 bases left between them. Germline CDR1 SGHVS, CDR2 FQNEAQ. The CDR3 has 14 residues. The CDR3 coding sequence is TGTGCCAGCAGCCACCGGGGCCCTAAAGAGACCCAGTACTTC. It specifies CASSHRGPKETQYF.

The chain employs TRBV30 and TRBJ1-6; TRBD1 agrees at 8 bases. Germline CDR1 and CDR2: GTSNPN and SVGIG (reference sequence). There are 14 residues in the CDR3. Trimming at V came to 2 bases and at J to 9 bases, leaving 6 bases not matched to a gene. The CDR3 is CAWSLDRESSPLHF. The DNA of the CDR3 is TGTGCCTGGAGTTTGGACAGGGAGAGTTCACCCCTCCACTTT.

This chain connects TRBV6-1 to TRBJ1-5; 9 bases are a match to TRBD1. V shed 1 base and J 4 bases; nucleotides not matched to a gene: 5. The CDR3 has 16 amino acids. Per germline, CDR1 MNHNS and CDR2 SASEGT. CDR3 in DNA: TGTGCCAGCAGTGAAGTGGGGGGGACAGGGAATCAGCCCCAGCATTTT. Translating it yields CASSEVGGTGNQPQHF.

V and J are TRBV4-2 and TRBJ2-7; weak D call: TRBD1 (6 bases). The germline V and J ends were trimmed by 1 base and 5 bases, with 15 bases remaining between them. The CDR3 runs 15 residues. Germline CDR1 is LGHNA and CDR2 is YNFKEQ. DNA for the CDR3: TGTGCCAGCAGCCAAGGGGGGCAGGGACCCGACGAGCAGTACTTC. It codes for CASSQGGQGPDEQYF.

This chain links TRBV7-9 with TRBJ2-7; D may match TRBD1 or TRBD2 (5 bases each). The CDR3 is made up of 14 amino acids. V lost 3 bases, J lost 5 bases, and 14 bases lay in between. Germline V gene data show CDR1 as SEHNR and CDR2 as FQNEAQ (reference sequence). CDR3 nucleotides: TGTGCCAGCAGCTTGGGGACCGACCTGGACGAGCAGTACTTC. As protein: CASSLGTDLDEQYF.

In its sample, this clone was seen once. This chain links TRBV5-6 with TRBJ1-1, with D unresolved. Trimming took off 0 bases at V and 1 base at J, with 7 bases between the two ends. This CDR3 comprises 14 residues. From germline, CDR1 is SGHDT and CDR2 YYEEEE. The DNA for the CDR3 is TGTGCCAGCAGCTTGGCCAGGCAGAACACTGAAGCTTTCTTT. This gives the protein CASSLARQNTEAFF.

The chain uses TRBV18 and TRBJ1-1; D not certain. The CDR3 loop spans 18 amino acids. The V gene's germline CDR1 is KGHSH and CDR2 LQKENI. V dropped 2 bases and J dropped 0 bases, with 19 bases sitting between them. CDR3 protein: CASSPGRSSGGLNTEAFF. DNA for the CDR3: TGTGCCAGCTCACCAGGGCGGTCGTCGGGCGGTTTGAACACTGAAGCTTTCTTT.